One sample yielded the 29 T cell receptor beta chains listed below, sequenced in a study of pediatric ulcerative colitis. Libraries were prepared by immunoSEQ multiplex PCR; TCRdb keeps only in-frame clonotypes and omits some of them. The sample holds approximately 32,000 clones, 82% seen once. The sequenced material came from blood. Receptor source: a boy aged 5-17 years with severe ulcerative colitis.

Concerning this clone: The junction and the germline gene differ at one end; a read error may be behind it. The chain joins TRBV2 to TRBJ2-7, with 9 bases that match TRBD1. The CDR3 runs 14 residues. CDR1 is SNHLY, CDR2 FYNNEI, per germline. CDR3 amino acids: CASREGTGRHEQYF. The CDR3 coding sequence is TGTGCCAGCAGGGAAGGGACAGGGAGGCACGAGCAGTACTTC.

This clone was recorded only once. The chain is built from TRBV2 and TRBJ2-1; the D gene is possibly TRBD2 (6 bases). From germline, CDR1 is SNHLY and CDR2 FYNNEI. V lost 3 bases and J 6 bases, leaving 12 bases between the germline ends. This CDR3 has 14 amino acids. The CDR3 protein is CASSDFGGFNEQFF. The CDR3 DNA reads TGTGCCAGCAGTGATTTCGGAGGGTTCAATGAGCAGTTCTTC.

The V gene is TRBV4-3, the J gene TRBJ2-1; D unresolved. V lost 3 bases, J lost 10 bases, and 10 bases lay in between. Germline loops: CDR1 LGHNA, CDR2 YSLEER. This CDR3 is 12 amino acids long. In DNA form, the CDR3 reads TGCGCCAGCAGCCAGCACGCAGGAGAGCAGTTCTTC. This gives the protein CASSQHAGEQFF.

The V gene is TRBV13, the J gene TRBJ2-3, with D unclear. This CDR3 is built from 15 residues. The germline gives CDR1 PRHDT, CDR2 FYEKMQ (reference sequence). Trimming cost V 5 bases and J 1 base, with 13 bases left between them. The CDR3 reads CASSPTFRGTDTQYF. The CDR3 region has the DNA TGTGCCAGCAGCCCCACCTTTAGGGGCACAGATACGCAGTATTTT. The whole variable domain, remainder taken from reference TRBV13 and TRBJ2-3, is AAGVIQSPRHLIKEKRETATLKCYPIPRHDTVYWYQQGPGQDPQFLISFYEKMQSDKGSIPDRFSAQQFSDYHSELNMSSLELGDSALYFCASSPTFRGTDTQYFGPGTRLTVL.

This chain joins TRBV5-6 and TRBJ2-7; the D gene is possibly TRBD1 (6 bases). CDR3 length equals 11 residues. Germline V gives CDR1 SGHDT, CDR2 YYEEEE. V lost 4 bases and J lost 7, with 9 bases in between. CDR3 region: CASSQGLEQYF. The CDR3 DNA follows: TGTGCCAGCAGCCAGGGGTTGGAGCAGTACTTC.

This chain joins TRBV23-1 and TRBJ1-2; tentatively, D is TRBD1 (5 bases). TRBV23-1 is marked as an open reading frame, function uncertain. The V and J ends lost 7 bases and 4 bases respectively, with 10 bases between them. The CDR3 is 12 amino acids. The CDR3 loop reads CASTGTFYGYTF. The CDR3 nucleotides read TGCGCCAGCACGGGGACCTTCTATGGCTACACCTTC.

The rearrangement joins TRBV5-1 to TRBJ2-5; 10 bases agree with TRBD1. This CDR3 is built from 15 residues. Losses at the gene ends were 2 bases for V and 5 bases for J; bases not matched to a gene: 6. CDR1 is SGHRS, CDR2 YFSETQ, per germline. In nucleotides, the CDR3 is TGCGCCAGCAGCTTTGGGACAGGGGTTAGGGAGACCCAGTACTTC. This encodes CASSFGTGVRETQYF.

The rearrangement joins TRBV7-8 to TRBJ2-1; 8 nucleotides agree with TRBD2. Germline CDR1 is SGHVS and CDR2 is FQNEAQ. J was trimmed by 6 bases and V by 1 base; bases with no gene match: 8. The CDR3 loop spans 16 amino acids. CDR3 nucleotides: TGTGCCAGCAGCTTAGATACGGGCGGGGGGACCAATGAGCAGTTCTTC. Translated: CASSLDTGGGTNEQFF.

The chain joins TRBV5-1 to TRBJ1-1, with D possibly TRBD1 on 6 matching bases. V shed 1 base and J shed 4 bases, with 8 bases lying between them. Germline lookup yields CDR1 SGHRS and CDR2 YFSETQ. This CDR3 has 13 amino acids. CDR3 loop: CASSLQGLTEAFF. CDR3 sequence (DNA): TGCGCCAGCAGCTTGCAGGGGCTCACTGAAGCTTTCTTT. Full variable domain (outside the CDR3, taken from reference TRBV5-1 and TRBJ1-1): KAGVTQTPRYLIKTRGQQVTLSCSPISGHRSVSWYQQTPGQGLQFLFEYFSETQRNKGNFPGRFSGRQFSNSRSEMNVSTLELGDSALYLCASSLQGLTEAFFGQGTRLTVV.

The chain combines TRBV11-2 with TRBJ2-7; 7 bases are shared with TRBD1. The CDR3 covers 14 residues. Germline assignment: CDR1 SGHAT and CDR2 FQNNGV. J gave up 5 bases and V 5 bases, and 9 bases lay outside the gene matches. CDR3 protein: CASSPLTGDDEQYF. CDR3 DNA: TGTGCCAGCAGCCCCCTTACAGGGGATGACGAGCAGTACTTC. Variable domain in full (rest from reference TRBV11-2 and TRBJ2-7): EAGVAQSPRYKIIEKRQSVAFWCNPISGHATLYWYQQILGQGPKLLIQFQNNGVVDDSQLPKDRFSAERLKGVDSTLKIQPAKLEDSAVYLCASSPLTGDDEQYFGPGTRLTVT.

The rearrangement uses TRBV5-6 and TRBJ1-1; the match to TRBD1 covers 12 bases. V was clipped by 4 bases and J by 4 bases; unmatched bases: 2. The germline V gene has CDR1 SGHDT and CDR2 YYEEEE. This CDR3 contains 14 residues. The DNA of the CDR3 is TGTGCCAGCAGCGGGGACAGGGGGCCCACTGAAGCTTTCTTT. Protein sequence: CASSGDRGPTEAFF.

V gene TRBV7-3 combines with J gene TRBJ2-2; either TRBD1 or TRBD2 may supply D (5 bases each). The CDR3 runs 16 residues. V was cut by 2 bases and J by 1 base, with 11 bases left in between. From germline, CDR1 is SGHTA and CDR2 FQGTGA. Here the CDR3 DNA reads TGTGCCAGCAGCTTATGGGGGAACCTGAACACCGGGGAGCTGTTTTTT. This codes for CASSLWGNLNTGELFF.

The V gene is TRBV7-9, the J gene TRBJ1-2; unclear D gene. The CDR3 spans 15 residues. CDR1 and CDR2 (germline): SEHNR, FQNEAQ (reference sequence). V was cut by 4 bases and J by 1 base, with 13 bases left in between. CDR3 sequence (DNA): TGTGCCAGCAGCTCAGAGGAAGAGATTAACTATGGCTACACCTTC. Its protein is CASSSEEEINYGYTF.

V is TRBV30 and J is TRBJ2-7; possibly TRBD1 for D (5 bases). Germline assignment: CDR1 GTSNPN and CDR2 SVGIG (reference sequence). V lost 5 bases and J 2 bases, leaving 10 bases between the germline ends. The CDR3 has 12 amino acids. In nucleotides, the CDR3 is TGTGCCTGGCGTGGGGCCACCTACGAGCAGTACTTC. It translates to CAWRGATYEQYF.

This chain joins TRBV6-6 and TRBJ2-7, with 8 bases lining up with TRBD1. V was pared by 0 bases and J by 3 bases, with 4 bases of the junction left unmatched. The CDR3 sequence is 15 residues long. Per germline, CDR1 MNHNY and CDR2 SVGAGI (reference sequence). The CDR3: CASSYSGRGRYEQYF. The CDR3 nucleotides read TGTGCCAGCAGTTACTCAGGCAGGGGGCGCTACGAGCAGTACTTC.

CDR3 nucleotide sequence: TGTGCCAGCAGCCCTACAGGGCGCTATGGCTACACCTTC. The encoded protein is CASSPTGRYGYTF. This rearrangement joins TRBV11-2 to TRBJ1-2; the D gene is possibly TRBD1 (6 bases). Trimming stripped 5 bases from V and 4 bases from J, with 11 bases between. The CDR3 extends over 13 amino acids. Germline V gene data show CDR1 as SGHAT and CDR2 as FQNNGV.

The chain has TRBV4-1 and TRBJ1-6, with 10 bases matching TRBD1. CDR3 length: 14 residues. CDR1 is MGHRA and CDR2 is YSYEKL in the germline V gene. The ends lost 5 bases at V and 8 bases at J; junction bases unmatched: 3. CDR3 coding DNA: TGCGCCAGCAGCTCCGGGACAGGGGATTCACCCCTCCACTTT. Protein: CASSSGTGDSPLHF.

This clone has a handful of counts. The rearrangement links TRBV10-3 to TRBJ1-1; D remains ambiguous. This CDR3 is 11 amino acids long. Germline V gene data show CDR1 as ENHRY and CDR2 as SYGVKD. V was pared by 10 bases and J by 3 bases, with 9 bases between. CDR3 sequence (DNA): TGTGCCACACTGTCGGACACTGAAGCTTTCTTT. This gives the protein CATLSDTEAFF.

The J gene is TRBJ1-3, the V gene TRBV4-3; D not certain. Germline lookup yields CDR1 LGHNA and CDR2 YSLEER. This CDR3 region has 15 residues. V was cut by 0 bases and J by 1 base, with 7 bases left in between. CDR3 nucleotides: TGCGCCAGCAGCCAAGATCAAGGGTCTGGAAACACCATATATTTT. Residues: CASSQDQGSGNTIYF.

The chain is built from TRBV6-6 and TRBJ1-4; 8 bases line up with TRBD1. The V and J ends lost 6 bases and 8 bases, in that order; junction bases with no gene match: 5. This CDR3 is built from 13 residues. CDR1 is MNHNY, CDR2 SVGAGI, per germline (reference sequence). This CDR3 reads CASRTGGGEKLFF. The CDR3 nucleotides are TGTGCCAGCAGAACAGGGGGGGGCGAAAAACTGTTTTTT.

The rearrangement links TRBV2 to TRBJ2-3, with TRBD2 matching over 8 bases. The CDR3 has 15 residues. The V gene's germline CDR1 is SNHLY and CDR2 FYNNEI. V lost 2 bases and J lost 1; bases outside the gene matches: 2. In nucleotides, the CDR3 is TGTGCCAGCAGTGAAAGAGCGGGGGGCACAGATACGCAGTATTTT. Residues: CASSERAGGTDTQYF.

J is TRBJ2-5 and V is TRBV28; 8 nucleotides agree with TRBD1. Germline V gives CDR1 MDHEN, CDR2 SYDVKM. The CDR3 consists of 17 residues. With V trimmed by 6 bases and J by 3 bases, 15 bases remained unmatched. As DNA, the CDR3 is TGTGCCAGCAGCAGCCGATCCTGGGACAGGAGAGAAGAGACCCAGTACTTC. Translation: CASSSRSWDRREETQYF.

This chain connects TRBV28 to TRBJ1-2; 8 bases are a match to TRBD1. The CDR3 is made up of 16 amino acids. Germline V gene sequence: CDR1 MDHEN, CDR2 SYDVKM. The V segment lost 1 base and the J segment 10 bases; nucleotides outside the gene matches: 14. CDR3 protein: CASSLSLIGTGRLYTF. CDR3 DNA: TGTGCCAGCAGTTTATCCCTTATCGGGACAGGCAGGCTCTACACCTTC.

The chain recombines TRBV15 with TRBJ1-5; D gene uncertain. Germline lookup yields CDR1 LNHNV and CDR2 YYDKDF (reference sequence). V lost 0 bases and J 5 bases, leaving 17 bases between the germline ends. This CDR3 contains 17 residues. In nucleotides, the CDR3 is TGTGCCACCAGCAGAGATTTATGGGGTACCGCTTATCAGCCCCAGCATTTT. Amino acid sequence: CATSRDLWGTAYQPQHF.

This sequence joins TRBV7-2 and TRBJ2-3; D might be TRBD1 (6 bases). In germline, CDR1 is SGHTA, CDR2 FQGNSA. The V and J ends lost 5 bases and 6 bases respectively, with 12 bases between them. CDR3 size: 13 residues. The CDR3 sequence: CASSPQGWDTQYF. CDR3 in DNA: TGTGCCAGCAGCCCACAGGGTTGGGATACGCAGTATTTT.

V gene TRBV4-3 combines with J gene TRBJ2-1; 7 nucleotides align to TRBD1. CDR3 length equals 16 residues. J was trimmed by 4 bases and V by 0 bases; bases with no gene match: 6. CDR1 is LGHNA, CDR2 YSLEER, per germline. The CDR3 coding sequence is TGCGCCAGCAGCCAAGATTACGCGACAGGGTACAATGAGCAGTTCTTC. Amino acids: CASSQDYATGYNEQFF.

This clone was counted only a few times. J is TRBJ1-5 and V is TRBV5-1; no firm D call. The germline gives CDR1 SGHRS, CDR2 YFSETQ. The CDR3 extends over 14 amino acids. Trimming pared 3 bases from V and 2 bases from J, leaving 9 bases between. CDR3 DNA sequence: TGCGCCAGCAGCTGGGAGGGCGGCAATCAGCCCCAGCATTTT. It codes for CASSWEGGNQPQHF.

This chain joins TRBV7-2 and TRBJ2-3, with TRBD2 matching 7 bases. Looked up from germline, CDR1 is SGHTA and CDR2 is FQGNSA. The ends lost 1 base at V and 6 bases at J; junction bases unmatched: 19. CDR3 length equals 19 residues. CDR3 residues: CASSLVVAKRGPTADTQYF. The CDR3 DNA sequence: TGTGCCAGCAGCTTAGTAGTAGCTAAGCGGGGACCCACTGCGGATACGCAGTATTTT.

The chain employs TRBV5-8 and TRBJ1-1; 10 bases map to TRBD1. This CDR3 is built from 17 residues. V lost 4 bases and J lost 0; bases outside the gene matches: 9. Germline CDR1 SGHTS, CDR2 YDEGEE. CDR3 sequence (DNA): TGTGCCAGCAGCCAGGGGGACAGGGGAGGGGTGAACACTGAAGCTTTCTTT. Residues: CASSQGDRGGVNTEAFF. The variable domain in full, with the rest retrieved from reference TRBV5-8 and TRBJ1-1, is EAGVTQSPTHLIKTRGQQATLRCSPISGHTSVYWYQQALGLGLQFLLWYDEGEERNRGNFPPRFSGRQFPNYSSELNVNALELEDSALYLCASSQGDRGGVNTEAFFGQGTRLTVV.